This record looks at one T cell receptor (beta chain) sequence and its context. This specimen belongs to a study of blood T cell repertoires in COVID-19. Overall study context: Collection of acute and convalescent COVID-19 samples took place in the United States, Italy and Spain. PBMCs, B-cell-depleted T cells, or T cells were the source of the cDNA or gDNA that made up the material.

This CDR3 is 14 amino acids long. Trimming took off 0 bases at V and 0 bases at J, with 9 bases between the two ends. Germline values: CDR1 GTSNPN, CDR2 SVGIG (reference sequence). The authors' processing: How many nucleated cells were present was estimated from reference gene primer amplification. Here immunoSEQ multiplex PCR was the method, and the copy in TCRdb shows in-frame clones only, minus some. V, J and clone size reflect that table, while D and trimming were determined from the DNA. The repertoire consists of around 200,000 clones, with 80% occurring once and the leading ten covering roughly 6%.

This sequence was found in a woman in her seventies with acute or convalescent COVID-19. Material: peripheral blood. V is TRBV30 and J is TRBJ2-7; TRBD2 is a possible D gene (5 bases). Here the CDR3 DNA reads TGTGCCTGGAGTGTGGGCGGGTTCTCCTACGAGCAGTACTTC. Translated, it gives CAWSVGGFSYEQYF.